These 9 T cell receptor beta chains came from one sample sequenced in a study of monozygotic twins with inflammatory bowel disease. TCRdb re-analyzed the 5' RACE reads; it lists each CDR3 protein once, without DNA. This sample's table has 200,000 to 250,000 distinct CDR3 sequences. The source material was blood. All receptors come from a human donor with ulcerative colitis or Crohn's disease, or a healthy co-twin of an affected twin (not recorded which).

The rearrangement links TRBV15 to TRBJ1-5; the TCRdb call, TRBD1, lacks DNA for checking. CDR3 length: 15 residues. CDR1 and CDR2 from the germline V gene are LNHNV and YYDKDF (reference sequence). This CDR3 reads CATSRQGRSNQPQHF. Full variable domain (outside the CDR3, taken from reference TRBV15 and TRBJ1-5): DAMVIQNPRYQVTQFGKPVTLSCSQTLNHNVMYWYQQKSSQAPKLLFHYYDKDFNNEADTPDNFQSRRPNTSFCFLDIRSPGLGDTAMYLCATSRQGRSNQPQHFGDGTRLSIL.

This chain links TRBV15 with TRBJ2-7; TCRdb names TRBD1, which stays unverified in the absence of DNA. This CDR3 is 15 amino acids long. CDR1 is LNHNV and CDR2 is YYDKDF in the germline V gene (reference sequence). This CDR3 reads CATSRSTGESYEQYF.

This sequence joins TRBV4-3 and TRBJ2-2. The CDR3 is made up of 13 amino acids. CDR1 is LGHNA and CDR2 is YSLEER in the germline V gene. This chain's CDR3 is CASSQEASGELFF.

V gene TRBV19 combines with J gene TRBJ2-1; TCRdb picks TRBD2, but there is no DNA to check that call. Looked up from germline, CDR1 is LNHDA and CDR2 is SQIVND (reference sequence). The CDR3 is made up of 17 amino acids. The CDR3 is CASSATIGLASYNEQFF.

The chain joins TRBV6-5 to TRBJ1-5. The CDR3 has 15 amino acids. Looked up from germline, CDR1 is MNHEY and CDR2 is SVGAGI. Here the CDR3 reads CASSYSLYSNQPQHF.

The chain has TRBV3-1 and TRBJ1-6; TCRdb returns TRBD1, unconfirmable since there is no DNA. This CDR3 is built from 17 residues. Germline CDR1 is LGHDT and CDR2 is YNNKEL (reference sequence). The chain's CDR3 is CASTLLTPGTENSPLHF.

This chain joins TRBV4-1 and TRBJ2-7. CDR3 size: 14 residues. The V gene's germline CDR1 is MGHRA and CDR2 YSYEKL. The CDR3 reads CASSHTGRLYEQYF.

The chain carries TRBV7-2 and TRBJ1-5. The CDR3 length is 13 residues. CDR1 and CDR2 (germline): SGHTA, FQGNSA. CDR3 amino acids: CASSPGGWEPQHF.

This chain connects TRBV28 to TRBJ1-4. The germline V gene has CDR1 MDHEN and CDR2 SYDVKM. The CDR3 is 20 amino acids. CDR3 residues: CASSFPTGGHNPYPNEKLFF.